The sequence of this TCR beta chain was determined in a study of control samples from healthy donors and cancer patients. CDR3 length: 15 amino acids. The V gene lost 5 bases and the J gene lost 2 bases, with 13 bases spanning the gap. CDR1 and CDR2 (germline): SNHLY, FYNNEI. The assay was immunoSEQ multiplex PCR, and TCRdb's table has in-frame clones only and misses some. The sample records about 98,000 clones, around three quarters being singletons. The chain has TRBV2 and TRBJ1-5; D uncertain. This receptor was identified in a woman aged 25 to 45 in good health. What was sequenced was blood. CDR3 DNA: TGTGCCAGCAGTACCGGCGAGGGAGGCAATCAGCCCCAGCATTTT. This encodes CASSTGEGGNQPQHF.